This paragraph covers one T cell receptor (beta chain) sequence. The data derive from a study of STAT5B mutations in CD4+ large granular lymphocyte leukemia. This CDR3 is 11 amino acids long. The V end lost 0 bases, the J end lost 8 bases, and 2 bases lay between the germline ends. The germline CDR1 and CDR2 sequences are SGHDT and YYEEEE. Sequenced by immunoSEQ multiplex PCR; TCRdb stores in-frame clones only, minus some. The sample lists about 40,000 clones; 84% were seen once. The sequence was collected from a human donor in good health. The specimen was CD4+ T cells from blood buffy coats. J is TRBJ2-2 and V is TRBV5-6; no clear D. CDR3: CASSLEGELFF. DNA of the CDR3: TGTGCCAGCAGCTTGGAGGGGGAGCTGTTTTTT.